Below, 14 T cell receptor beta chains from the same sample are listed, as sequenced in a study of T-cell reconstitution after alpha-beta-depleted transplantation in children. The TCRbeta library was prepared with unique molecular identifiers. MiXCR, run by TCRdb on the PCR reads, gives a single entry per CDR3 protein. The sample lists roughly 500,000 distinct CDR3 sequences; over 9.5% were seen once. The sequencing used PBMCs, collected before TCRalphabeta/CD19-depleted stem cell transplant. These receptors were collected from a child under 10 years old with inherited bone marrow failure, due to receive a stem cell transplant.

This clonotype was seen repeatedly, ten times or more. J is TRBJ1-1 and V is TRBV12-3 or TRBV12-4; the match to TRBD1 covers 7 bases. V shed 6 bases, J shed 11 bases, and the junction held 6 bases outside the gene matches. The CDR3 length is 11 residues. CDR3 bases: TGTGCCAGCAGCTATACAGGGGTGGCTTTCTTT. This sequence encodes CASSYTGVAFF.

This clonotype was detected many times. The chain carries TRBV7-6 and TRBJ2-7; D is perhaps TRBD2 (6 bases). The CDR3 spans 15 residues. Germline-derived CDR1 and CDR2 are SGHVS and FNYEAQ. With 5 bases removed from V and 1 base from J, the gap between germline ends came to 15 bases. The CDR3 here is CASSPVWGGSYEQYF. Written as DNA, the CDR3 is TGTGCCAGCAGCCCCGTTTGGGGAGGATCCTACGAGCAGTACTTC.

This clonotype was detected ten times or more. The genes are TRBV7-9 and TRBJ2-2; D remains ambiguous. The CDR3 runs to 14 residues. Trimming shortened V by 0 bases and J by 3 bases, and 5 bases separated the two germline ends. Germline CDR1 and CDR2: SEHNR and FQNEAQ (reference sequence). In DNA, the CDR3 is TGTGCCAGCAGCTTAGCGCATGACACCGGGGAGCTGTTTTTT. Translated: CASSLAHDTGELFF.

There are many counts of this clonotype. This chain uses TRBV27 with TRBJ2-6; 7 bases are shared with TRBD1. With 5 bases clipped from V and 2 bases from J, the junction kept 9 bases outside the gene matches. Germline CDR1 reads MNHEY; CDR2 reads SMNVEV (reference sequence). The CDR3 consists of 17 residues. DNA for the CDR3: TGTGCCAGCAGTCCGGGACAGAGGTTTGCTGGGGCCAACGTCCTGACTTTC. This translates into CASSPGQRFAGANVLTF.

The CDR3 spells CASSLVPSGGGTDTQYF. The CDR3 DNA follows: TGCGCCAGCAGCTTGGTCCCTTCGGGAGGGGGCACAGATACGCAGTATTTT. The gene calls are TRBV5-1 and TRBJ2-3; TRBD2 aligns across 8 bases. Germline loops: CDR1 SGHRS, CDR2 YFSETQ. CDR3 length equals 17 residues. Losses at the gene ends were 0 bases for V and 1 base for J; bases not matched to a gene: 7. Combining the CDR3 with reference TRBV5-1 and TRBJ2-3 gives the whole variable domain KAGVTQTPRYLIKTRGQQVTLSCSPISGHRSVSWYQQTPGQGLQFLFEYFSETQRNKGNFPGRFSGRQFSNSRSEMNVSTLELGDSALYLCASSLVPSGGGTDTQYFGPGTRLTVL.

This clonotype was seen more than once but under ten times. The rearrangement joins TRBV6-5 to TRBJ1-2; 9 bases are shared with TRBD1. CDR1 and CDR2 from the germline V gene are MNHEY and SVGAGI. The V and J ends lost 4 bases and 8 bases, in that order; junction bases with no gene match: 8. This CDR3 is built from 14 residues. For the CDR3, the DNA is TGTGCCAGCAGTTTCATACAGGGGGCGGGAGGCTACACCTTC. Amino acid sequence: CASSFIQGAGGYTF.

Ten or more counts support this clonotype. This chain connects TRBV29-1 to TRBJ2-3, with TRBD1 identical over 8 bases. Germline loops: CDR1 SQVTM, CDR2 ANQGSEA. This CDR3 region has 14 residues. The J segment lost 4 bases and the V segment lost 4 bases, leaving 7 bases of the junction unmatched. This CDR3 reads CSVARTGPPDTQYF. In DNA, the CDR3 is TGCAGCGTTGCTAGGACAGGGCCCCCAGATACGCAGTATTTT.

Ten or more counts support this clonotype. V is TRBV29-1 and J is TRBJ1-1; D is undetermined. CDR3 size: 14 residues. V was cut by 7 bases and J by 3 bases, with 18 bases left in between. Per the germline V gene, CDR1 is SQVTM and CDR2 is ANQGSEA. The chain's CDR3 is CSAQRGNRDTEAFF. CDR3 nucleotide sequence: TGCAGCGCCCAACGAGGGAATAGGGACACTGAAGCTTTCTTT.

This clonotype was picked up many times. The chain employs TRBV19 and TRBJ1-2; D call uncertain. Looked up from germline, CDR1 is LNHDA and CDR2 is SQIVND (reference sequence). This CDR3 region has 15 residues. Trimming took off 0 bases at V and 2 bases at J, with 10 bases between the two ends. CDR3 protein: CASSIDTGLNYGYTF. The CDR3 coding sequence is TGTGCCAGTAGTATAGATACTGGACTGAACTATGGCTACACCTTC.

This clonotype has ten or more counts. The chain combines TRBV5-1 with TRBJ2-5; D assignment may be TRBD1 or TRBD2 (5 bases each). Germline CDR1 is SGHRS and CDR2 is YFSETQ. Trimming cost V 5 bases and J 2 bases, with 16 bases left between them. The CDR3 consists of 15 residues. Here the CDR3 reads CASSWDRPIQETQYF. Here the CDR3 DNA reads TGCGCCAGCAGTTGGGACCGCCCCATTCAAGAGACCCAGTACTTC.

The chain employs TRBV7-8 and TRBJ2-7, with D possibly being TRBD1 (6 bases). Germline assignment: CDR1 SGHVS and CDR2 FQNEAQ. Trimming removed 1 base at V and 0 bases at J, with 13 bases between. The CDR3 is 16 amino acids. The CDR3 nucleotides are TGTGCCAGCAGCTTAGACCCCAGGGGAAGCTCCTACGAGCAGTACTTC. It is translated as CASSLDPRGSSYEQYF.

This clonotype was recorded at least ten times. The chain carries TRBV10-2 and TRBJ2-3; 8 bases are a match to TRBD2. Germline values: CDR1 WSHSY, CDR2 SAAADI. The V segment lost 1 base and the J segment 5 bases; nucleotides outside the gene matches: 8. CDR3 size: 16 residues. Here the CDR3 DNA reads TGCGCCAGCAGTGAGTGGAGCGGGAGACGGGGAGATACGCAGTATTTT. It specifies CASSEWSGRRGDTQYF.

Points on this clonotype: One base away lies a much larger clone, so this may be a sequencing read error. This chain's CDR3 is CASSHDLRLAGETQYF. In DNA, the CDR3 is TGCGCCAGCAGCCACGATCTACGGCTAGCGGGCGAGACCCAGTACTTC. The chain recombines TRBV4-3 with TRBJ2-5, with 8 bases fitting TRBD2. The ends lost 3 bases at V and 5 bases at J; junction bases unmatched: 11. CDR1 and CDR2 (germline): LGHNA, YSLEER. CDR3 length: 16 amino acids.

This clonotype was detected many times. CDR3 loop: CASSPRFF. Written as DNA, the CDR3 is TGTGCCAGCAGCCCCCGGTTCTTC. This chain joins TRBV7-9 and TRBJ2-1; D gene uncertain. The germline CDR1 and CDR2 sequences are SEHNR and FQNEAQ (reference sequence). The CDR3 runs 8 residues. Trimming cost V 5 bases and J 15 bases, with 5 bases left between them.